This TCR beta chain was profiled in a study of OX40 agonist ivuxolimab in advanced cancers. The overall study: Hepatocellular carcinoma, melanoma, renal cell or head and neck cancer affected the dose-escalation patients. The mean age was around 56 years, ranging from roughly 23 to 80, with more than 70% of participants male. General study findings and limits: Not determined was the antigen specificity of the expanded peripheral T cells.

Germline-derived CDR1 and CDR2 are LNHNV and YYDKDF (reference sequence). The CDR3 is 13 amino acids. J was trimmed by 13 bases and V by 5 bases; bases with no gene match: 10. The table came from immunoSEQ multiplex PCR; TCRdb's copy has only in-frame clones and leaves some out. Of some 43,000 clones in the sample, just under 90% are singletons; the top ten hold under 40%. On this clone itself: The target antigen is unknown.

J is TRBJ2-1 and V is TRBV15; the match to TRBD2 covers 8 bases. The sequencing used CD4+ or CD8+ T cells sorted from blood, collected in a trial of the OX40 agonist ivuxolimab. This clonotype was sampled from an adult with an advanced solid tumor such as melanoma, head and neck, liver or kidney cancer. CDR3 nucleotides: TGTGCCACCAGCGCCGTCGGGAGGGCCCACCAGTTCTTC. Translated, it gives CATSAVGRAHQFF.